This is a list of T cell receptor beta chains from one sample in a study of T cells in tuberculosis. Clones were read by immunoSEQ multiplex PCR, and TCRdb kept only the in-frame ones, dropping some. This table has some 31,000 clones, 80% to 95% appearing once. Sequenced sample: PBMCs. Every receptor here comes from a donor between 10 and 35 years old with latent tuberculosis or without tuberculosis infection. Each CDR3 is given with its conserved first and last residue. Each record gives: J gene, V gene, CDR3 protein.

J: TRBJ2-7; V: TRBV27; CDR3: CASSLTSSYEQYF
J: TRBJ2-5; V: TRBV4-1; CDR3: CASSQSSGGPQETQYF
J: TRBJ1-2; V: TRBV5-1; CDR3: CASSFVGGRDGYTF
J: TRBJ2-5; V: TRBV2; CDR3: CASSRAQETQYF
J: TRBJ2-1; V: TRBV5-6; CDR3: CASSLAKGSAHEQFF
J: TRBJ2-2; V: TRBV5-1; CDR3: CASSPAGVDTGELFF
J: TRBJ1-4; V: TRBV28; CDR3: CASSSPREGGLAEKLFF
J: TRBJ2-3; V: TRBV7-2; CDR3: CASSLVWRGGTDTQYF
J: TRBJ1-5; V: TRBV18; CDR3: CASSPGRGDQPQHF
J: TRBJ1-2; V: TRBV27; CDR3: CASSARGGLNYGYTF
J: TRBJ2-5; V: TRBV7-8; CDR3: CASSPYAMAQYF
J: TRBJ2-1; V: TRBV7-2; CDR3: CASSSRAGSYNEQFF
J: TRBJ2-3; V: TRBV5-6; CDR3: CASRIITGGHTDTQYF
J: TRBJ1-2; V: TRBV5-6; CDR3: CASSLEQNYGYTF
J: TRBJ1-2; V: TRBV30; CDR3: CAWRGLEGAGSYGYTF
J: TRBJ2-3; V: TRBV10-3; CDR3: CAITGARTSTDTQYF
J: TRBJ2-5; V: TRBV6-5; CDR3: CATDLGGTQYF
J: TRBJ2-7; V: TRBV7-8; CDR3: CASSFEGWSYEQYF
J: TRBJ2-7; V: TRBV28; CDR3: CASSPGLATYEQYF
J: TRBJ2-7; V: TRBV4-1; CDR3: CASSSPGQGGYEQYF
J: TRBJ2-5; V: TRBV6-5; CDR3: CASSYRTSGSYF
J: TRBJ2-7; V: TRBV28; CDR3: CASTTGGGLGDYEQYF
J: TRBJ2-3; V: TRBV13; CDR3: CASTTSGGSADTQYF
J: TRBJ2-7; V: TRBV7-2; CDR3: CASSRTAGTVAYEQYF
J: TRBJ2-1; V: TRBV5-1; CDR3: CASSLVVGGNNNEQFF
J: TRBJ2-3; V: TRBV5-6; CDR3: CASSLILQGTDTQYF
J: TRBJ2-5; V: TRBV7-3; CDR3: CASSYGLAGVMETQYF
J: TRBJ2-1; V: TRBV9; CDR3: CASSDSVGTGVRRVRNEQFF
J: TRBJ2-3; V: TRBV11-3; CDR3: CASSLDRSDDTQYF
J: TRBJ2-7; V: TRBV6-5; CDR3: CASSSLAGGSYEQYF
J: TRBJ1-1; V: TRBV5-1; CDR3: CASRLGRDRGSRTEAFF
J: TRBJ1-1; V: TRBV6-6; CDR3: CASSNSDTSTEAFF
J: TRBJ2-7; V: TRBV6-5; CDR3: CASSRQLGRYEQYF
J: TRBJ2-2; V: TRBV19; CDR3: CASSPRGQNTGELFF
J: TRBJ2-3; V: TRBV13; CDR3: CASSATGSSGRGTDTQYF
J: TRBJ2-3; V: TRBV2; CDR3: CASKDWHTDTQYF
J: TRBJ2-7; V: TRBV7-6; CDR3: CASSLISATGLESVVSYEQYF
J: TRBJ2-7; V: TRBV2; CDR3: CASSESSWSYEQYF
J: TRBJ2-7; V: TRBV7-9; CDR3: CASSLPGQGIYEQYF
J: TRBJ2-3; V: TRBV6-5; CDR3: CASSGTSRTDTQYF